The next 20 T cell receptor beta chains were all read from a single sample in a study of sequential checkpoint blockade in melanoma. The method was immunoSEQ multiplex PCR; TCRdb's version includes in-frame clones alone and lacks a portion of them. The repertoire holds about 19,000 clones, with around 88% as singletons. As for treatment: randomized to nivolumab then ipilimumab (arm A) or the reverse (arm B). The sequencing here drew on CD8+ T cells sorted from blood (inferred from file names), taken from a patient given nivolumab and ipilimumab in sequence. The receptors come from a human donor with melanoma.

The CDR3 is CASSTNRGNEQFF. The DNA for the CDR3 is TGTGCCAGCAGTACCAACCGAGGGAATGAGCAGTTCTTC. This rearrangement joins TRBV27 to TRBJ2-1, with D possibly TRBD2 on 5 matching bases. V lost 5 bases and J lost 7, with 12 bases in between. Germline V lookup: CDR1 MNHEY, CDR2 SMNVEV (reference sequence). The CDR3 extends over 13 amino acids.

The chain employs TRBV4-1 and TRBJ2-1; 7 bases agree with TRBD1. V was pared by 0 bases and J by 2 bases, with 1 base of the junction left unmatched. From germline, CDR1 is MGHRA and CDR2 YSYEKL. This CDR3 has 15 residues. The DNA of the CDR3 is TGCGCCAGCAGCCAAGAAGGGGGCACCTACAATGAGCAGTTCTTC. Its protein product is CASSQEGGTYNEQFF.

The DNA for the CDR3 is TGTGCCAGCAGTTCGCCGACTCTTAGCACAGATACGCAGTATTTT. This translates into CASSSPTLSTDTQYF. This chain links TRBV27 with TRBJ2-3; the D is unclear. Germline V lookup: CDR1 MNHEY, CDR2 SMNVEV (reference sequence). The CDR3 is 15 residues long. Trimming left V 4 bases short and J 0 bases short, with 11 bases between.

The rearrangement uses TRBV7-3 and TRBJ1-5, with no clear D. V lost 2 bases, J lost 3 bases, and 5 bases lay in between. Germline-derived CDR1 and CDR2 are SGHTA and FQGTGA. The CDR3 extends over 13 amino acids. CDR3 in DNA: TGTGCCAGCAGCTTATCAGTCAATCAGCCCCAGCATTTT. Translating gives CASSLSVNQPQHF.

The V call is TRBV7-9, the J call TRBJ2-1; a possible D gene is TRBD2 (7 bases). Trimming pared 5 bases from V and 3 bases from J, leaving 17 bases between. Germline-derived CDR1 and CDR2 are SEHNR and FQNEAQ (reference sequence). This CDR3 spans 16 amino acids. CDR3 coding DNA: TGTGCCAGCAGCCCCCCCGGGGGGCTTCTCTACAATGAGCAGTTCTTC. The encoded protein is CASSPPGGLLYNEQFF.

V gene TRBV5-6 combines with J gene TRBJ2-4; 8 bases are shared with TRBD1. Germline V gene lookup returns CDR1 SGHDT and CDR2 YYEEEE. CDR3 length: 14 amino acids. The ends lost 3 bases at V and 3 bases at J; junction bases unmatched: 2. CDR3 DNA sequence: TGTGCCAGCAGCTGGGACAGGCTCAAAAACATTCAGTACTTC. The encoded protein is CASSWDRLKNIQYF.

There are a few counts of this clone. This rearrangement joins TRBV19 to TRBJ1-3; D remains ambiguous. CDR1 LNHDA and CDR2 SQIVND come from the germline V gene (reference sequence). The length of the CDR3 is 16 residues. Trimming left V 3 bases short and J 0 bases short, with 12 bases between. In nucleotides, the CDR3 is TGTGCCAGTAGTATCTTTCAACGGGACTCTGGAAACACCATATATTTT. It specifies CASSIFQRDSGNTIYF.

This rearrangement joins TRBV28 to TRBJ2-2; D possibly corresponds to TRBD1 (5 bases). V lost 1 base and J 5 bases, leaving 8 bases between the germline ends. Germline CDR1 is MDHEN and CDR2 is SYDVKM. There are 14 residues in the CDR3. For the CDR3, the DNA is TGTGCCAGCAGTTTATCAGGGTTGACCGGGGAGCTGTTTTTT. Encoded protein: CASSLSGLTGELFF.

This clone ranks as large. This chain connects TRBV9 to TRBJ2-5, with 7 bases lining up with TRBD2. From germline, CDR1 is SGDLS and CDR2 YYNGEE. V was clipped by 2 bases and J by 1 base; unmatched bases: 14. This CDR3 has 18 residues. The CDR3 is CASSVSPSVTSVQETQYF. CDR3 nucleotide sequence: TGTGCCAGCAGCGTTTCCCCCTCCGTTACTAGCGTCCAAGAGACCCAGTACTTC.

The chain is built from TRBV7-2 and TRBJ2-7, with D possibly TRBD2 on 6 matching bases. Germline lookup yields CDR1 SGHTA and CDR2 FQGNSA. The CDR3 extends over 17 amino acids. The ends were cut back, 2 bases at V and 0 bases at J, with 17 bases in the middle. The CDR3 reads CASSLRPLAGISYEQYF. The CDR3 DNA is TGTGCCAGCAGCTTAAGGCCGCTGGCGGGGATCTCCTACGAGCAGTACTTC.

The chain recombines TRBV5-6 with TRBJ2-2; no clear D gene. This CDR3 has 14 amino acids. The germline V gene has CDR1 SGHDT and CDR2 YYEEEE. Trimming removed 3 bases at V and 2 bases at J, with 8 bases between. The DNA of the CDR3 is TGTGCCAGCAGCTCAACAGTAAACACCGGGGAGCTGTTTTTT. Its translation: CASSSTVNTGELFF.

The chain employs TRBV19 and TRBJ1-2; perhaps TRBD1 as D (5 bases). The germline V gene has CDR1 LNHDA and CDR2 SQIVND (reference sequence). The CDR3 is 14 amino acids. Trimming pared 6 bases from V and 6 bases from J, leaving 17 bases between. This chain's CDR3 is CASSPRRGADGYTF. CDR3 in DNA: TGTGCCAGTAGCCCCCGACGTGGGGCCGATGGCTACACCTTC.

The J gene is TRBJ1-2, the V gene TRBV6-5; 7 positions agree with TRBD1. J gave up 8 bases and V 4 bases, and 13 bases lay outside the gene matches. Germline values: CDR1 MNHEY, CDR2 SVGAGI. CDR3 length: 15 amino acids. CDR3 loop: CASSLSGGLNRGYTF. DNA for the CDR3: TGTGCCAGCAGTTTATCAGGGGGACTTAATCGGGGCTACACCTTC.

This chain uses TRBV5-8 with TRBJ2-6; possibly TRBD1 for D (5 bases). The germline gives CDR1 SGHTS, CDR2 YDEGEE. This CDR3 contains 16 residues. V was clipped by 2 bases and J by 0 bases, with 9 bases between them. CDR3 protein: CASSFGHRSGANVLTF. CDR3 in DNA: TGTGCCAGCAGCTTCGGACACCGCTCTGGGGCCAACGTCCTGACTTTC.

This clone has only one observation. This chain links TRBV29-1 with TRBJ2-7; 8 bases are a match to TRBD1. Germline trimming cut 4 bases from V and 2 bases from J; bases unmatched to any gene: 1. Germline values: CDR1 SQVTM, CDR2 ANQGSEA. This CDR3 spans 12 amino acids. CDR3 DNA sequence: TGCAGCGTTGGGGACAGGCCCTACGAGCAGTACTTC. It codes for CSVGDRPYEQYF.

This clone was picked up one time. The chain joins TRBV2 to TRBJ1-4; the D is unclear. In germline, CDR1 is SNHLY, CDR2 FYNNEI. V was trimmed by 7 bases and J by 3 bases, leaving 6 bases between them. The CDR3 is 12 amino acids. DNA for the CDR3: TGTGCCAGCACCGAGGCTAATGAAAAACTGTTTTTT. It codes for CASTEANEKLFF. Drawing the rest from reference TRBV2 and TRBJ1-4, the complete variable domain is EPEVTQTPSHQVTQMGQEVILRCVPISNHLYFYWYRQILGQKVEFLVSFYNNEISEKSEIFDDQFSVERPDGSNFTLKIRSTKLEDSAMYFCASTEANEKLFFGSGTQLSVL.

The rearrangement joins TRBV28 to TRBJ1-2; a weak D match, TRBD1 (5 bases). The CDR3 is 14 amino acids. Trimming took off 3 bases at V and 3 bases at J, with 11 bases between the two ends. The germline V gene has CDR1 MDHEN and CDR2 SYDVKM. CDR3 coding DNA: TGTGCCAGCAGTTTTTCGCAGGGCCACTATGGCTACACCTTC. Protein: CASSFSQGHYGYTF.

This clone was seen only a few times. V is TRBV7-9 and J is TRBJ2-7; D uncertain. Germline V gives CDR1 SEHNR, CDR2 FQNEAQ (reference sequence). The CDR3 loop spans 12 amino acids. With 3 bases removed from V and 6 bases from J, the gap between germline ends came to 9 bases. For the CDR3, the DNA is TGTGCCAGCAGCTTCGACACGAGCGAGCAGTACTTC. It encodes CASSFDTSEQYF.

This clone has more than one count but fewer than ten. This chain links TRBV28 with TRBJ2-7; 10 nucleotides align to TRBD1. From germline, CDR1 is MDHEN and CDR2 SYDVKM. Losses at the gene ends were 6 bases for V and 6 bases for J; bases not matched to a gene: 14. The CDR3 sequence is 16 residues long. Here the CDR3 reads CASRQRVRQGAGEQYF. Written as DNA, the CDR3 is TGTGCCAGCAGACAAAGGGTGAGACAGGGGGCTGGCGAGCAGTACTTC. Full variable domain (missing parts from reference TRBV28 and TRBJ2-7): DVKVTQSSRYLVKRTGEKVFLECVQDMDHENMFWYRQDPGLGLRLIYFSYDVKMKEKGDIPEGYSVSREKKERFSLILESASTNQTSMYLCASRQRVRQGAGEQYFGPGTRLTVT.

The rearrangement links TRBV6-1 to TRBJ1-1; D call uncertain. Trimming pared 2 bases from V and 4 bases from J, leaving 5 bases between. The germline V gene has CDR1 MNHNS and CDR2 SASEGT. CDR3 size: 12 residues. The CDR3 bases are TGTGCCAGCAGTGAAATCAGCACTGAAGCTTTCTTT. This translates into CASSEISTEAFF.